Below, 10 T cell receptor beta chains from the same sample are listed, as sequenced in a study of T cell responses to AZD1222 COVID-19 vaccine (dated by TCRdb to the early 2020s). This sample's time point label indicates: baseline before first vaccination. Library preparation was by the immunoSEQ multiplex PCR assay. Sourced from immuneACCESS, this table was stored by TCRdb with only in-frame sequences that have V and J called. A share of the clones is absent; for the studies checked, an unresolved V gene accounts for under half, and the remainder has no known explanation. Present in this sample are roughly 260,000 clones, more than 85% of which were seen just once. The ten largest clonotypes hold 0.55% of the sample. The sequences come from peripheral blood, collected on day 0 of AZD1222 vaccination. The receptor source for this set is an adult in good health.

The count of this clone is one. The chain couples TRBV27 to TRBJ2-1; TRBD2 matches at 9 bases. The germline CDR1 and CDR2 sequences are MNHEY and SMNVEV (reference sequence). V lost 3 bases and J lost 10; bases outside the gene matches: 10. The CDR3 is 15 residues long. CDR3 region: CASSFSLRGGREQFF. As DNA, the CDR3 is TGTGCCAGCAGTTTTTCTTTGCGGGGGGGCCGGGAGCAGTTCTTC.

The chain combines TRBV27 with TRBJ1-1; TRBD1 might be the D (6 bases). V lost 1 base and J 1 base, leaving 13 bases between the germline ends. In germline, CDR1 is MNHEY, CDR2 SMNVEV (reference sequence). The CDR3 spans 16 residues. The CDR3 spells CASSLLDSRGNTEAFF. In DNA, the CDR3 is TGTGCCAGCAGTTTATTAGATTCCAGGGGGAACACTGAAGCTTTCTTT.

The CDR3 is CASRDRVYYGYTF. The DNA of the CDR3 is TGTGCCAGCCGGGACAGGGTTTACTATGGCTACACCTTC. The chain employs TRBV2 and TRBJ1-2; TRBD1 aligns across 9 bases. V dropped 8 bases and J dropped 3; count of bases not matched to a gene: 4. From germline, CDR1 is SNHLY and CDR2 FYNNEI. The CDR3 covers 13 residues.

With regard to this clone: Other DNA sequences in the same sample also yield this CDR3. The V gene is TRBV19, the J gene TRBJ1-2; no clear D. The V gene lost 1 base and the J gene lost 6 bases, with 6 bases spanning the gap. The CDR3 extends over 12 amino acids. Germline lookup yields CDR1 LNHDA and CDR2 SQIVND (reference sequence). The CDR3 protein is CASSIGGNGYTF. The CDR3 bases are TGTGCCAGTAGTATAGGAGGGAATGGCTACACCTTC.

The chain uses TRBV14 and TRBJ1-3; D possibly corresponds to TRBD1 (5 bases). Trimming took off 4 bases at V and 4 bases at J, with 17 bases between the two ends. CDR1 and CDR2 (germline): SGHDN, FVKESK. The length of the CDR3 is 16 residues. As DNA, the CDR3 is TGTGCCAGCAGCCCCGGGACCTCCGCGTGGGGAAACACCATATATTTT. As protein: CASSPGTSAWGNTIYF.

The gene calls are TRBV7-6 and TRBJ1-1; the D is unclear. Looked up from germline, CDR1 is SGHVS and CDR2 is FNYEAQ. This CDR3 has 13 residues. V was trimmed by 1 base and J by 4 bases, leaving 7 bases between them. The CDR3 loop reads CASSLDRSTEAFF. The CDR3 coding sequence is TGTGCCAGCAGCTTAGATAGGAGCACTGAAGCTTTCTTT.

The chain recombines TRBV24-1 with TRBJ2-3; D is undetermined. Germline assignment: CDR1 KGHDR and CDR2 SFDVKD. Trimming shortened V by 0 bases and J by 5 bases, and 2 bases separated the two germline ends. This CDR3 contains 12 residues. The DNA for the CDR3 is TGTGCCACCAGTGATTTGATAGATACGCAGTATTTT. The encoded protein is CATSDLIDTQYF.

This sequence joins TRBV4-1 and TRBJ1-1; 10 bases align to TRBD1. The V segment lost 2 bases and the J segment 6 bases; nucleotides outside the gene matches: 3. The CDR3 extends over 14 amino acids. CDR1 and CDR2 (germline): MGHRA, YSYEKL. The CDR3 nucleotides are TGCGCCAGCAGCCAACCCGGACAGGGGGCTGAAGCTTTCTTT. It encodes CASSQPGQGAEAFF.

The rearrangement uses TRBV4-3 and TRBJ2-1; D assignment may be TRBD1 or TRBD2 (5 bases each). V was shortened by 1 base and J by 0 bases, with 10 bases between the two germline ends. The CDR3 is 16 residues long. From germline, CDR1 is LGHNA and CDR2 YSLEER. CDR3 coding DNA: TGCGCCAGCAGCCAAGCCGGGGCCTACTCCTACAATGAGCAGTTCTTC. It codes for CASSQAGAYSYNEQFF.

This rearrangement joins TRBV10-1 to TRBJ1-5; a possible D gene is TRBD1 (5 bases). The CDR3 runs to 16 residues. Germline values: CDR1 WNHNN, CDR2 SYGVQD (reference sequence). The germline V and J ends were trimmed by 3 bases and 4 bases, with 16 bases remaining between them. CDR3 nucleotides: TGCGCCAGCAGTGAATTAGACAGCCATTTTAATCAGCCCCAGCATTTT. Translating gives CASSELDSHFNQPQHF.